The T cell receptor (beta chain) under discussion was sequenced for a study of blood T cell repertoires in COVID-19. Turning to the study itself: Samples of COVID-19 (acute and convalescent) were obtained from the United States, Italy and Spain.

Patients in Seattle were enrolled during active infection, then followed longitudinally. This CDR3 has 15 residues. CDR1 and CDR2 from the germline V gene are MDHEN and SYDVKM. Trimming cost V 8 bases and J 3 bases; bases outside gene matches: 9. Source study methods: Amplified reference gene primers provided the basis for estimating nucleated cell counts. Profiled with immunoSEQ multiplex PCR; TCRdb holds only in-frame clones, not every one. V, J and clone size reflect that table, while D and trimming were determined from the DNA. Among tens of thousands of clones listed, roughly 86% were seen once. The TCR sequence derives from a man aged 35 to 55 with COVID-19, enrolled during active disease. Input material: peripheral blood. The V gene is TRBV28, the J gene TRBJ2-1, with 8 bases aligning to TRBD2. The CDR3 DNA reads TGTGCCAGCCTGCCGGGGGGGGCTATCTACAATGAGCAGTTCTTC. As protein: CASLPGGAIYNEQFF. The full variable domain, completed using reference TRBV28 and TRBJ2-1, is DVKVTQSSRYLVKRTGEKVFLECVQDMDHENMFWYRQDPGLGLRLIYFSYDVKMKEKGDIPEGYSVSREKKERFSLILESASTNQTSMYLCASLPGGAIYNEQFFGPGTRLTVL.